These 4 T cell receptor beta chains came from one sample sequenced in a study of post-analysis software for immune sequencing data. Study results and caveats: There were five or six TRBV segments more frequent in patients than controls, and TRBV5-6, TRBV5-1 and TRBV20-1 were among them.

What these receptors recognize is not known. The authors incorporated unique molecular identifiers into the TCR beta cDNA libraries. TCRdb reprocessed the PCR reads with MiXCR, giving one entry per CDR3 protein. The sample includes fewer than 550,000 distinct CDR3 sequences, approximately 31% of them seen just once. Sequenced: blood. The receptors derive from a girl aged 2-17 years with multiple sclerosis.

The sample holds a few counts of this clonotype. The CDR3 reads CASSGGGKVGEKLFF. The CDR3 nucleotides read TGCGCCAGCAGCGGCGGGGGCAAGGTGGGGGAAAAACTGTTTTTT. The chain joins TRBV5-1 to TRBJ1-4, with a possible D match to TRBD1 (6 bases). V shed 4 bases and J shed 8 bases, with 18 bases lying between them. CDR3 size: 15 residues. Germline assignment: CDR1 SGHRS and CDR2 YFSETQ.

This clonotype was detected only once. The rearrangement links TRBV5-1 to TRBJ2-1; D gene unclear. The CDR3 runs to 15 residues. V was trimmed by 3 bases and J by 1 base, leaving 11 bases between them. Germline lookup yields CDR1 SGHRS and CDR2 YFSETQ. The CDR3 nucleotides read TGCGCCAGCAGCTCAAGCGTGGTATCCTACAATGAGCAGTTCTTC. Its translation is CASSSSVVSYNEQFF.

The CDR3, as DNA: TGTGCCAGCAGTGCCCGCAGGTACCAAGAGACCCAGTACTTC. This encodes CASSARRYQETQYF. The rearrangement links TRBV25-1 to TRBJ2-5; D is uncertain. Trimming took off 4 bases at V and 0 bases at J, with 9 bases between the two ends. Germline V gives CDR1 MGHDK, CDR2 SYGVNS. This CDR3 has 14 amino acids.

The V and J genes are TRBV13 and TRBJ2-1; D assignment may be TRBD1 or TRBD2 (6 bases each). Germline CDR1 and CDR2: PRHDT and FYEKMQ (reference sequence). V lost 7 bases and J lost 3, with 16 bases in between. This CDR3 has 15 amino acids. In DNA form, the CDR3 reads TGTGCCAGCAACCGGGGGCGGGCTGGCTACAATGAGCAGTTCTTC. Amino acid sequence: CASNRGRAGYNEQFF.